This T cell receptor beta chain came from a study of T cell responses to AZD1222 COVID-19 vaccine. Study conclusions and caveats: Two AZD1222 doses significantly raised spike-specific TCR breadth and depth over controls. Every sample of the repertoires postdated the peak T cell response. Nearly half of spike-specific TCRs reportedly target unmutated variant regions. Clonal diversity was possibly underestimated; the donors were predominantly white British and more often female.

Trimming cost V 0 bases and J 8 bases, with 13 bases left between them. Per germline, CDR1 LNHNV and CDR2 YYDKDF (reference sequence). The CDR3 runs to 15 residues. Here immunoSEQ multiplex PCR was the method, and the copy in TCRdb shows in-frame clones only, minus some. Altogether some 97,000 clones are present, about 87% being singletons, with the ten largest covering 4.2%. This clone came up once. No antigen is known for it. The gene calls are TRBV15 and TRBJ1-4, with no clear D. The starting material was peripheral blood, obtained on day 0 of MenACWY control vaccination. The TCR originated in an adult in good health. The CDR3 protein is CATSRDLAVGEKLFF. The CDR3 coding sequence is TGTGCCACCAGCAGAGACTTGGCCGTAGGCGAAAAACTGTTTTTT. The full variable domain, its missing parts supplied by reference TRBV15 and TRBJ1-4, is DAMVIQNPRYQVTQFGKPVTLSCSQTLNHNVMYWYQQKSSQAPKLLFHYYDKDFNNEADTPDNFQSRRPNTSFCFLDIRSPGLGDTAMYLCATSRDLAVGEKLFFGSGTQLSVL.